This is a list of T cell receptor beta chains from one sample in a study of shared clonotypes between healthy human individuals. TCRdb keeps only in-frame clones here, not all; method: immunoSEQ multiplex PCR. The data contain more than 2 million clones, almost 96% of them seen just once; the ten biggest clones take up around 0.13%. The sequencing input was naive CD4+ T cells sorted from blood. The receptor source for this set is a man younger than 35 in good health. The CDR3 runs from the conserved cysteine through the conserved F or W. D genes are given only for firm matches. Size is omitted from some rows. Given values are once, few, many or a class for expanded clones.

V gene,J gene,clone size,D gene,CDR3 protein,CDR3 DNA
TRBV10-3,TRBJ2-5,.,.,CAISAGGIKETQYF,TGTGCCATCAGCGCAGGGGGGATAAAGGAGACCCAGTACTTC
TRBV9,TRBJ2-1,.,TRBD2,CASSVATSGGYNEQFF,TGTGCCAGCAGCGTAGCGACTAGCGGGGGCTACAATGAGCAGTTCTTC
TRBV28,TRBJ1-4,.,.,CASSPGQRSGMQKLFF,TGTGCCAGCAGTCCCGGCCAGCGTTCGGGGATGCAAAAACTGTTTTTT
TRBV5-6,TRBJ1-4,.,.,CASSLVDGKLFF,TGTGCCAGCAGCTTGGTGGACGGAAAACTGTTTTTT
TRBV11-2,TRBJ1-1,.,TRBD1,CASSLATGGTEAFF,TGTGCCAGCAGCTTAGCTACAGGGGGCACTGAAGCTTTCTTT
TRBV27,TRBJ1-2,.,TRBD1,CASSYRDRGWRGWYGYTF,TGTGCCAGCAGTTACCGGGACAGGGGATGGCGAGGATGGTATGGCTACACCTTC
TRBV18,TRBJ2-4,.,.,CASSEGQPGTENIQYF,TGTGCCAGCTCAGAAGGACAGCCCGGAACCGAAAACATTCAGTACTTC
TRBV30,TRBJ2-3,.,.,CAWSVVGDTQYF,TGTGCCTGGAGTGTCGTGGGCGATACGCAGTATTTT
TRBV30,TRBJ2-1,.,TRBD2,CAWATSGTFSSYNEQFF,TGTGCCTGGGCGACTAGCGGGACATTCTCCTCCTACAATGAGCAGTTCTTC
TRBV21-1,TRBJ2-3,.,.,CASSTQGSRTDTQYF,TGTGCCAGCAGCACGCAGGGATCTCGCACAGATACGCAGTATTTT
TRBV6-5,TRBJ1-1,.,TRBD1,CASSYRGQGKAFF,TGTGCCAGCAGTTACAGAGGACAGGGTAAAGCTTTCTTT
TRBV7-2,TRBJ2-4,.,TRBD1,CASSRDRKNIQYF,TGTGCCAGCAGCCGGGACAGAAAAAACATTCAGTACTTC
TRBV5-4,TRBJ2-1,.,TRBD2,CASSSGTSSYNEQFF,TGTGCCAGCAGCTCCGGGACTAGCTCCTACAATGAGCAGTTCTTC
TRBV28,TRBJ1-4,once,.,CASRPSWDLEKLFF,TGTGCCAGCAGGCCTTCGTGGGATTTGGAAAAACTGTTTTTT
TRBV30,TRBJ2-7,once,TRBD1,CAWRGGQGSEQYF,TGTGCCTGGAGGGGAGGACAGGGAAGCGAGCAGTACTTC
TRBV6-1,TRBJ1-5,.,.,CASSEMLNQPQHF,TGTGCCAGCAGTGAAATGTTGAATCAGCCCCAGCATTTT
TRBV6-4,TRBJ1-4,.,.,CASTQDTPIGSEKLFF,TGTGCCAGCACTCAAGACACTCCCATAGGGAGTGAAAAACTGTTTTTT
TRBV5-1,TRBJ2-4,.,TRBD1,CASSSGQDRAKNIQYF,TGCGCCAGCAGCTCCGGACAGGATCGGGCCAAAAACATTCAGTACTTC
TRBV6-5,TRBJ1-2,.,TRBD1,CASSYSSGTDGYTF,TGTGCCAGCAGTTACTCCTCGGGGACAGATGGCTACACCTTC
TRBV11-3,TRBJ2-7,.,.,CASSLEQSYEQYF,TGTGCCAGCAGCTTAGAACAAAGCTACGAGCAGTACTTC
TRBV7-9,TRBJ2-3,.,TRBD2,CASSLVAGATDTQYF,TGTGCCAGCAGCTTAGTGGCGGGAGCCACAGATACGCAGTATTTT
TRBV10-1,TRBJ1-6,.,.,CAHEENSPLHF,TGCGCCCACGAGGAGAATTCACCCCTCCACTTT
TRBV2,TRBJ1-6,.,TRBD1,CASTSQGAGNSPLHF,TGTGCCAGCACCAGTCAGGGGGCGGGAAATTCACCCCTCCACTTT
TRBV5-6,TRBJ2-6,once,.,CASSRDGKISGANVLTF,TGTGCCAGCAGCCGGGACGGAAAAATTTCTGGGGCCAACGTCCTGACTTTC
TRBV6-5,TRBJ2-2,.,.,CASRRQGGIGELFF,TGTGCCAGCCGGCGACAGGGAGGAATCGGGGAGCTGTTTTTT
TRBV25-1,TRBJ2-3,.,TRBD1,CASSTTATGALTDTQYF,TGTGCCAGCAGTACAACCGCGACAGGGGCGTTGACAGATACGCAGTATTTT
TRBV11-3,TRBJ1-5,.,TRBD1,CASSRPDRGYQPQHF,TGTGCCAGCAGCAGACCTGACAGGGGCTATCAGCCCCAGCATTTT
TRBV6-6,TRBJ2-7,.,.,CASRLTYEQYF,TGTGCCAGCAGGCTGACCTACGAGCAGTACTTC
TRBV6-1,TRBJ1-2,.,.,CASLQGAPDVGYTF,TGTGCCAGCCTACAGGGAGCCCCTGATGTTGGCTACACCTTC
TRBV19,TRBJ2-1,.,.,CASSPQPRERGTDEQFF,TGTGCCAGTAGTCCCCAACCTAGGGAACGGGGGACGGATGAGCAGTTCTTC
TRBV7-9,TRBJ1-1,.,TRBD1,CASSSRQGKGTEAFF,TGTGCCAGCAGCTCAAGACAGGGGAAGGGCACTGAAGCTTTCTTT
TRBV7-2,TRBJ2-7,once,.,CASSPDGNLLYEQYF,TGTGCCAGCAGCCCAGACGGAAACTTACTCTACGAGCAGTACTTC
TRBV7-6,TRBJ2-7,.,TRBD1,CASSPQQGTSYEQYF,TGTGCCAGCAGCCCCCAACAGGGGACCTCCTACGAGCAGTACTTC